Described below is a single T cell receptor beta chain sequence and its context. Antigen unknown. Method: immunoSEQ multiplex PCR; TCRdb's copy keeps in-frame clones and lacks some. The repertoire holds about 20,000 clones, with more than 75% as singletons. V gave up 0 bases and J gave up 7 bases, with 8 bases separating them. Germline V lookup: CDR1 SGHRS, CDR2 YFSETQ. The CDR3 is 13 amino acids. This entry comes from a study of radiation and T cells in renal cell carcinoma. On the study more broadly: Nephrectomy followed 15 Gy stereotactic body radiation by 4 weeks. Study conclusions and caveats: Top tumor clonotypes rose in blood 2 weeks post-radiation, then contracted.

Noted time point: baseline pretreatment blood. Treatment denoted: 15 Gy SBRT to primary tumor, nephrectomy 4 weeks later. Blood was sampled at baseline, 2 weeks and 4 weeks after SBRT. The chain couples TRBV5-1 to TRBJ2-1; D is unresolved. This receptor was obtained from a man aged 55 to 70 with renal cell carcinoma. The sequences come from blood, collected from a patient whose treatment included radiotherapy and nephrectomy. CDR3 in DNA: TGCGCCAGCAGCTTGGGGGATAATAATGAGCAGTTCTTC. It yields the protein CASSLGDNNEQFF.